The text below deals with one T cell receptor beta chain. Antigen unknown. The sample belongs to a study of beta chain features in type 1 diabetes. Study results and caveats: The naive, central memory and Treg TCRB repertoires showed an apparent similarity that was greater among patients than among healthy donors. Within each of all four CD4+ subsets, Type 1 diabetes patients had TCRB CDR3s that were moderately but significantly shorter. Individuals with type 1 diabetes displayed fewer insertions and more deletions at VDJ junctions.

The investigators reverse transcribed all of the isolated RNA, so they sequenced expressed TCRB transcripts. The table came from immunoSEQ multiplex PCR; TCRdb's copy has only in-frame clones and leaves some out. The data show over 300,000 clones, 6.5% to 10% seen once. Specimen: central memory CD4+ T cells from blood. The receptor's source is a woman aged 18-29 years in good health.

CDR3 sequence: CASSLWGGQGEQYF. The DNA for the CDR3 is TGTGCCAGCAGTTTATGGGGGGGACAGGGCGAGCAGTACTTC. The rearrangement uses TRBV28 and TRBJ2-7; 9 nucleotides align to TRBD1. CDR3 length: 14 amino acids. V lost 0 bases and J lost 6; bases outside the gene matches: 3. The germline gives CDR1 MDHEN, CDR2 SYDVKM.